This T cell receptor beta chain was observed in a study of blood T cell repertoires in COVID-19. Germline CDR1 SGHVS, CDR2 FQNEAQ. This CDR3 has 16 residues. The V gene end was trimmed by 5 bases and the J gene end by 4 bases; junction bases not matched to a gene: 10. TCRdb's copy holds only in-frame clones and misses some; the assay was immunoSEQ multiplex PCR. The sample gives 110,000 or so clones, less than 85% of which show up once; around 2.3% is in the top ten. Specimen: peripheral blood. This clonotype was sampled from a man aged 45-60 years with acute or convalescent COVID-19. This chain uses TRBV7-8 with TRBJ1-3; TRBD1 aligns across 8 bases. DNA for the CDR3: TGTGCCAGCAGCCGGGGCGGGGGACAGGCGGGAAACACCATATATTTT. This encodes CASSRGGGQAGNTIYF.